A single sample is the source of the 9 T cell receptor beta chains below, sequenced in a study of cytomegalovirus exposure and HLA in healthy donors (TCRdb year 2017). The library was built by means of the immunoSEQ multiplex PCR assay. For the multiplex PCR, a mixture combining 60 forward primers for TCR Vbeta segments and 13 reverse primers for TCR Jbeta segments was used. TCRdb holds this immuneACCESS table with in-frame rearrangements only. Some clones are missing; in checked studies, unresolved V genes explain under half, and the rest has no known cause. In all, the sample holds approximately 150,000 clones, and about 71% of those were seen once. The ten most abundant clones make up approximately 2.8% of the sample. The material sequenced was PBMCs. The receptor source for this set is a woman in her twenties or thirties in good health and CMV-seronegative.

CDR3 protein: CAISESSGVIDTQYF. The DNA of the CDR3 is TGTGCCATCAGTGAGTCGAGCGGGGTCATAGATACGCAGTATTTT. V gene TRBV10-3 combines with J gene TRBJ2-3; TRBD2 agrees at 7 bases. J lost 5 bases, V lost 0 bases, and 5 bases had no gene match. The germline CDR1 and CDR2 sequences are ENHRY and SYGVKD. This CDR3 is 15 amino acids long.

The genes are TRBV28 and TRBJ2-7; a possible D gene is TRBD1 (6 bases). Trimming stripped 6 bases from V and 4 bases from J, with 16 bases between. Germline V gene data show CDR1 as MDHEN and CDR2 as SYDVKM. The CDR3 is made up of 14 amino acids. CDR3 residues: CASSLSDSRYEQYF. CDR3 DNA: TGTGCCAGCAGCCTGTCGGACAGCCGGTACGAGCAGTACTTC.

The V gene is TRBV29-1, the J gene TRBJ1-1, with D perhaps TRBD1 (6 bases). The CDR3 is made up of 18 amino acids. Trimming took off 0 bases at V and 0 bases at J, with 20 bases between the two ends. Germline values: CDR1 SQVTM, CDR2 ANQGSEA. The CDR3 loop is CSVEDHKIGQWMNTEAFF. For the CDR3, the DNA is TGCAGCGTTGAAGATCACAAGATTGGACAGTGGATGAACACTGAAGCTTTCTTT.

On this clone itself: This sample also contains other DNA sequences that code for the same CDR3. This sequence joins TRBV6-1 and TRBJ1-5; 11 bases match TRBD1. The CDR3 loop spans 15 amino acids. J lost 0 bases, V lost 7 bases, and 2 bases had no gene match. Germline V gene data show CDR1 as MNHNS and CDR2 as SASEGT. The CDR3 DNA reads TGTGCCAGCAAAGGACAGGGGGCTAGCAATCAGCCCCAGCATTTT. Residues: CASKGQGASNQPQHF.

The chain couples TRBV6-1 to TRBJ1-1, with D unclear. This CDR3 contains 11 residues. CDR1 is MNHNS and CDR2 is SASEGT in the germline V gene. V gave up 7 bases and J gave up 2 bases, with 5 bases separating them. In DNA form, the CDR3 reads TGTGCCAGCACAACTAACACTGAAGCTTTCTTT. It yields the protein CASTTNTEAFF.

The gene calls are TRBV2 and TRBJ2-7, with D possibly matching TRBD1 (5 bases). From germline, CDR1 is SNHLY and CDR2 FYNNEI. CDR3 length: 11 amino acids. CDR3 sequence reads: CATRVSHEQYF. The CDR3 nucleotides are TGTGCTACCAGGGTCAGTCACGAGCAGTACTTC.

The V call is TRBV28, the J call TRBJ2-7; 11 bases are a match to TRBD2. This CDR3 region has 14 residues. J lost 4 bases, V lost 5 bases, and 4 bases had no gene match. Germline lookup yields CDR1 MDHEN and CDR2 SYDVKM. The CDR3 sequence is CASSPGLAAYEQYF. In DNA, the CDR3 is TGTGCCAGCAGTCCGGGACTAGCGGCTTACGAGCAGTACTTC.

This clone was counted a few times. The chain recombines TRBV4-3 with TRBJ2-7; the match to TRBD1 covers 7 bases. CDR3 length: 13 amino acids. Trimming took 2 bases from V and 3 from J; bases not matched to a gene: 1. CDR1 and CDR2 (germline): LGHNA, YSLEER. The DNA of the CDR3 is TGCGCCAGCAGCCAAAGGACAGGCTACGAGCAGTACTTC. Its translation is CASSQRTGYEQYF.

The CDR3 coding sequence is TGTGCCAGCAGCCGGTACGGGGCCGGGGGTGAGCAGTTCTTC. As protein: CASSRYGAGGEQFF. This chain uses TRBV14 with TRBJ2-1; possibly TRBD2 for D (6 bases). The V gene's germline CDR1 is SGHDN and CDR2 FVKESK. V gave up 4 bases and J gave up 9 bases, with 16 bases separating them. This CDR3 spans 14 amino acids.